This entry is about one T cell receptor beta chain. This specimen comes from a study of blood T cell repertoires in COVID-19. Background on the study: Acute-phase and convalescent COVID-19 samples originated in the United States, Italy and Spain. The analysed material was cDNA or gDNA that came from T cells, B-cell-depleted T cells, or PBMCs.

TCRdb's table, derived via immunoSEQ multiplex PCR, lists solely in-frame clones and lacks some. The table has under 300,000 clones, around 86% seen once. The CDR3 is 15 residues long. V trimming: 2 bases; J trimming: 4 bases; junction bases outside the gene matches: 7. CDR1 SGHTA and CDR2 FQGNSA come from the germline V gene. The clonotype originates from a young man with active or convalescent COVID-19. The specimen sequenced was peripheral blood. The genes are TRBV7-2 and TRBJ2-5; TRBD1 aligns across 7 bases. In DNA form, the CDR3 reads TGTGCCAGCAGCTTAAGTGCAGGGGGTGGAGAGACCCAGTACTTC. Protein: CASSLSAGGGETQYF.